Listed here are 26 T cell receptor beta chains from one sample, sequenced in a study of blood T cells in healthy people across ages. It was with a sample-barcoded 5' primer and a J-beta primer mix that a second PCR of about 6 to 11 cycles was run. TCRdb passed the 5' RACE reads through MiXCR, listing each CDR3 protein once. In the table there are about a million distinct CDR3 sequences, roughly two fifths of which are singletons. Source material: blood. These receptors all come from a man aged 18 to 35 in good health.

This clonotype was found once. The rearrangement joins TRBV30 to TRBJ2-5; D is perhaps TRBD1 (6 bases). The J call may be in error: the DNA end matches TRBJ2-7 better. The CDR3 sequence is 12 residues long. Germline V gene data show CDR1 as GTSNPN and CDR2 as SVGIG (reference sequence). The CDR3 loop reads CVGGRTENEQYF. CDR3 sequence (DNA): TGTGTCGGAGGTCGGACAGAAAACGAGCAGTACTTC.

This clonotype has just a few counts. V usage is TRBV24-1 and J usage is TRBJ2-5; D is possibly TRBD1 (5 bases). The V gene's germline CDR1 is KGHDR and CDR2 SFDVKD. Trimming left V 11 bases short and J 4 bases short, with 19 bases between. The CDR3 spans 14 residues. CDR3 coding DNA: TGTGCCATCAGGGCAGGAATAGAAGGAGAGACCCAGTACTTC. Translated: CAIRAGIEGETQYF.

The table lists this clonotype with a few counts. The chain is built from TRBV5-6 and TRBJ1-5; no clear D gene. V shed 3 bases and J shed 4 bases, with 8 bases lying between them. Germline assignment: CDR1 SGHDT and CDR2 YYEEEE. There are 13 residues in the CDR3. CDR3 DNA sequence: TGTGCCAGCAGCTATCGTCTGAATCAGCCCCAGCATTTT. Translating it yields CASSYRLNQPQHF.

This clonotype was counted many times. V usage is TRBV20-1 and J usage is TRBJ1-2; D remains unclear. Germline-derived CDR1 and CDR2 are DFQATT and SNEGSKA (reference sequence). This CDR3 comprises 12 residues. V was cut by 6 bases and J by 5 bases, with 13 bases left in between. The CDR3 spells CSAGGGPYGYTF. The CDR3, as DNA: TGCAGTGCCGGCGGTGGGCCTTATGGCTACACCTTC.

A few counts support this clonotype. The chain joins TRBV6-1 to TRBJ1-2; maybe TRBD1 (5 bases). CDR1 is MNHNS, CDR2 SASEGT, per germline. This CDR3 is 17 amino acids long. V gave up 5 bases and J gave up 4 bases, with 23 bases separating them. Written as DNA, the CDR3 is TGTGCCAGCAGTCCAACATTCAGGGTGGACATTATCTATGGCTACACCTTC. It yields the protein CASSPTFRVDIIYGYTF.

The rearrangement uses TRBV7-2 and TRBJ2-3; 10 positions agree with TRBD2. Unmatched junction bases numbered 6, after V lost 3 bases and J lost 6 bases. Germline loops: CDR1 SGHTA, CDR2 FQGNSA. The CDR3 extends over 15 amino acids. For the CDR3, the DNA is TGTGCCAGCAGCTTTAGCGGGGGGACACTGGATACGCAGTATTTT. Its protein is CASSFSGGTLDTQYF.

CDR3 protein: CASSYSASGGLTDTQYF. CDR3 DNA: TGTGCCAGCAGTTACTCGGCTAGCGGGGGGCTCACAGATACGCAGTATTTT. J is TRBJ2-3 and V is TRBV6-5; 11 positions agree with TRBD2. From germline, CDR1 is MNHEY and CDR2 SVGAGI. Trimming at V came to 0 bases and at J to 2 bases, leaving 4 bases not matched to a gene. This CDR3 has 17 residues.

The chain is built from TRBV10-3 and TRBJ2-1, with TRBD2 as a possible D gene (6 bases). This CDR3 region has 21 residues. The germline CDR1 and CDR2 sequences are ENHRY and SYGVKD. Trimming shortened V by 3 bases and J by 13 bases, and 40 bases separated the two germline ends. The CDR3 bases are TGTGCCATCAGTGATTGGTATATACCCAACGCGACCGAGACAAGGAGGGAGACCCAGTTCTTC. It codes for CAISDWYIPNATETRRETQFF.

This chain links TRBV20-1 with TRBJ2-3, with unresolved D. The CDR3 contains 15 residues. The V end was cut by 3 bases, the J end by 5 bases, with 18 bases between. In germline, CDR1 is DFQATT, CDR2 SNEGSKA (reference sequence). CDR3 residues: CSASLDSRRGDTQYF. In DNA form, the CDR3 reads TGCAGTGCTAGTTTGGATTCTCGAAGAGGAGATACGCAGTATTTT.

The sample holds a few counts of this clonotype. The chain couples TRBV29-1 to TRBJ1-2, with TRBD1 matching 8 bases. CDR3 length equals 14 residues. V gave up 3 bases and J gave up 5 bases; unmatched junction bases: 8. CDR1 SQVTM and CDR2 ANQGSEA come from the germline V gene. The CDR3 region is CSVDLQGASYGYTF. The CDR3 DNA reads as TGCAGCGTTGATCTGCAGGGGGCCTCATATGGCTACACCTTC.

The V gene is TRBV5-1, the J gene TRBJ2-6, with 8 bases fitting TRBD1. CDR1 is SGHRS, CDR2 YFSETQ, per germline. CDR3 size: 17 residues. The ends lost 4 bases at V and 0 bases at J; junction bases unmatched: 6. Here the CDR3 reads CASSKDRAYSGANVLTF. Written as DNA, the CDR3 is TGCGCCAGCAGCAAGGACAGGGCCTACTCTGGGGCCAACGTCCTGACTTTC.

In its sample, this clonotype was seen a few times. The chain links TRBV20-1 to TRBJ2-3; 10 nucleotides match TRBD2. Germline V CDR1 and CDR2: DFQATT, SNEGSKA (reference sequence). The CDR3 runs to 15 residues. J was trimmed by 7 bases and V by 5 bases; bases with no gene match: 12. DNA for the CDR3: TGCAGTGCTGGAATCGTAGCGGGGGGAGGGTATACGCAGTATTTT. Amino acids: CSAGIVAGGGYTQYF.

This clonotype appeared a single time. The chain links TRBV6-6 to TRBJ2-1; 7 nucleotides match TRBD2. The germline CDR1 and CDR2 sequences are MNHNY and SVGAGI (reference sequence). This CDR3 contains 15 residues. V was clipped by 6 bases and J by 2 bases; unmatched bases: 7. CDR3 region: CASSHLAEPYNEQFF. CDR3 in DNA: TGTGCCAGCAGCCATCTAGCGGAACCCTACAATGAGCAGTTCTTC.

Concerning this clonotype: A junction end diverges from the germline sequence, so it may reflect a read error. The chain is built from TRBV20-1 and TRBJ1-2; the match to TRBD1 covers 7 bases. The CDR3 contains 15 residues. Germline CDR1 reads DFQATT; CDR2 reads SNEGSKA (reference sequence). CDR3 bases: TGCAGTGCTAGAGATCCCACAGGGGTTCTCTATGACTACACCTTC. Translation: CSARDPTGVLYDYTF.

This chain connects TRBV20-1 to TRBJ2-3; tentatively, D is TRBD2 (5 bases). The CDR3 totals 15 residues. V lost 4 bases, J lost 4 bases, and 18 bases lay in between. Germline assignment: CDR1 DFQATT and CDR2 SNEGSKA (reference sequence). This CDR3 reads CSANQAGETADTQYF. The CDR3 DNA is TGCAGTGCTAACCAGGCCGGGGAGACGGCAGATACGCAGTATTTT.

The rearrangement links TRBV3-1 to TRBJ2-5, with 9 bases identical to TRBD1. Germline values: CDR1 LGHDT, CDR2 YNNKEL (reference sequence). Trimming at V came to 6 bases and at J to 2 bases, leaving 16 bases not matched to a gene. The CDR3 covers 18 residues. CDR3 sequence: CASSQQDRGGLLQETQYF. Here the CDR3 DNA reads TGTGCCAGCAGTCAACAGGACAGGGGTGGGTTACTACAAGAGACCCAGTACTTC.

The chain recombines TRBV5-1 with TRBJ2-3; D might be TRBD1 or TRBD2, each matching 6 bases. CDR3 size: 16 residues. V shed 4 bases and J shed 4 bases, with 19 bases lying between them. Per the germline V gene, CDR1 is SGHRS and CDR2 is YFSETQ. CDR3 sequence (DNA): TGCGCCAGCAGCGAACTAGCCAGGGGAGAGGCAGATACGCAGTATTTT. It codes for CASSELARGEADTQYF.

The chain employs TRBV20-1 and TRBJ2-6, with no clear D. Trimming took off 0 bases at V and 4 bases at J, with 7 bases between the two ends. Germline values: CDR1 DFQATT, CDR2 SNEGSKA (reference sequence). The length of the CDR3 is 14 residues. The CDR3, as DNA: TGCAGTGCTAGAGAGGTGTTGGGGGCCAACGTCCTGACTTTC. As protein: CSAREVLGANVLTF.

This clonotype was detected only a few times. The chain couples TRBV20-1 to TRBJ1-2; D not resolved. The CDR3 has 14 residues. V was shortened by 1 base and J by 6 bases, with 15 bases between the two germline ends. Germline CDR1 is DFQATT and CDR2 is SNEGSKA (reference sequence). The CDR3 region has the DNA TGCAGTGCTAGAGCTATCAGGTGGAGGGATGGCTACACCTTC. This codes for CSARAIRWRDGYTF.

This clonotype was recorded many times. The chain carries TRBV9 and TRBJ2-3, with a tentative D call TRBD2 (6 bases). Germline loops: CDR1 SGDLS, CDR2 YYNGEE. V lost 4 bases and J lost 2, with 20 bases in between. CDR3 length: 17 amino acids. CDR3 in DNA: TGTGCCAGCAGCTCAAGCTCAGTTAGCGGACCCACAGATACGCAGTATTTT. Amino acid sequence: CASSSSSVSGPTDTQYF.

The chain has TRBV9 and TRBJ1-5; D gene ambiguous. Germline CDR1 reads SGDLS; CDR2 reads YYNGEE. The CDR3 is made up of 15 amino acids. The V end lost 0 bases, the J end lost 7 bases, and 14 bases lay between the germline ends. This chain's CDR3 is CASSVDEWGTQPQHF. The CDR3 DNA reads as TGTGCCAGCAGCGTAGATGAGTGGGGAACGCAGCCCCAGCATTTT.

This clonotype was recorded only once. V usage is TRBV14 and J usage is TRBJ2-4; TRBD2 is a possible D gene (5 bases). With 2 bases removed from V and 0 bases from J, the gap between germline ends came to 17 bases. The CDR3 totals 18 residues. Per germline, CDR1 SGHDN and CDR2 FVKESK. CDR3 nucleotide sequence: TGTGCCAGCAGCCAAACCTCGGGGAGTCGGTTAGCCAAAAACATTCAGTACTTC. Amino acid sequence: CASSQTSGSRLAKNIQYF.

This clonotype was seen a few times. The chain links TRBV28 to TRBJ2-1; D possibly uses TRBD1 or TRBD2 (5 bases each). Germline CDR1 reads MDHEN; CDR2 reads SYDVKM. The length of the CDR3 is 15 residues. The V end lost 6 bases, the J end lost 6 bases, and 18 bases lay between the germline ends. CDR3 residues: CASSSPGGPGNEQFF. CDR3 bases: TGTGCCAGCAGCTCCCCTGGGGGTCCCGGCAATGAGCAGTTCTTC.

J is TRBJ1-2 and V is TRBV3-1; TRBD1 matches at 7 bases. Germline V gene sequence: CDR1 LGHDT, CDR2 YNNKEL (reference sequence). Losses at the gene ends were 1 base for V and 2 bases for J; bases not matched to a gene: 7. This CDR3 spans 16 amino acids. In DNA, the CDR3 is TGTGCCAGCAGCCAAGGATCGGGACAGTTGAACTATGGCTACACCTTC. Encoded protein: CASSQGSGQLNYGYTF.

This clonotype was recorded a few times. The chain carries TRBV12-5 and TRBJ2-5; possible D gene TRBD2, 5 bases. This CDR3 spans 17 amino acids. With 4 bases removed from V and 11 bases from J, the gap between germline ends came to 29 bases. CDR1 LGHNT and CDR2 FRNRAP come from the germline V gene. The CDR3 bases are TGTGCTAGTGGTTCATCCCTTGGACGAGCGGTATACAATGAGCAGTACTTC. Its translation: CASGSSLGRAVYNEQYF.

This rearrangement joins TRBV20-1 to TRBJ2-1; tentatively, D is TRBD2 (5 bases). The germline CDR1 and CDR2 sequences are DFQATT and SNEGSKA (reference sequence). The CDR3 spans 12 residues. Trimming removed 5 bases from V and 3 bases from J, with 8 bases in between. The CDR3 loop is CSAPGIYNEQFF. CDR3 bases: TGCAGTGCTCCGGGGATCTACAATGAGCAGTTCTTC.